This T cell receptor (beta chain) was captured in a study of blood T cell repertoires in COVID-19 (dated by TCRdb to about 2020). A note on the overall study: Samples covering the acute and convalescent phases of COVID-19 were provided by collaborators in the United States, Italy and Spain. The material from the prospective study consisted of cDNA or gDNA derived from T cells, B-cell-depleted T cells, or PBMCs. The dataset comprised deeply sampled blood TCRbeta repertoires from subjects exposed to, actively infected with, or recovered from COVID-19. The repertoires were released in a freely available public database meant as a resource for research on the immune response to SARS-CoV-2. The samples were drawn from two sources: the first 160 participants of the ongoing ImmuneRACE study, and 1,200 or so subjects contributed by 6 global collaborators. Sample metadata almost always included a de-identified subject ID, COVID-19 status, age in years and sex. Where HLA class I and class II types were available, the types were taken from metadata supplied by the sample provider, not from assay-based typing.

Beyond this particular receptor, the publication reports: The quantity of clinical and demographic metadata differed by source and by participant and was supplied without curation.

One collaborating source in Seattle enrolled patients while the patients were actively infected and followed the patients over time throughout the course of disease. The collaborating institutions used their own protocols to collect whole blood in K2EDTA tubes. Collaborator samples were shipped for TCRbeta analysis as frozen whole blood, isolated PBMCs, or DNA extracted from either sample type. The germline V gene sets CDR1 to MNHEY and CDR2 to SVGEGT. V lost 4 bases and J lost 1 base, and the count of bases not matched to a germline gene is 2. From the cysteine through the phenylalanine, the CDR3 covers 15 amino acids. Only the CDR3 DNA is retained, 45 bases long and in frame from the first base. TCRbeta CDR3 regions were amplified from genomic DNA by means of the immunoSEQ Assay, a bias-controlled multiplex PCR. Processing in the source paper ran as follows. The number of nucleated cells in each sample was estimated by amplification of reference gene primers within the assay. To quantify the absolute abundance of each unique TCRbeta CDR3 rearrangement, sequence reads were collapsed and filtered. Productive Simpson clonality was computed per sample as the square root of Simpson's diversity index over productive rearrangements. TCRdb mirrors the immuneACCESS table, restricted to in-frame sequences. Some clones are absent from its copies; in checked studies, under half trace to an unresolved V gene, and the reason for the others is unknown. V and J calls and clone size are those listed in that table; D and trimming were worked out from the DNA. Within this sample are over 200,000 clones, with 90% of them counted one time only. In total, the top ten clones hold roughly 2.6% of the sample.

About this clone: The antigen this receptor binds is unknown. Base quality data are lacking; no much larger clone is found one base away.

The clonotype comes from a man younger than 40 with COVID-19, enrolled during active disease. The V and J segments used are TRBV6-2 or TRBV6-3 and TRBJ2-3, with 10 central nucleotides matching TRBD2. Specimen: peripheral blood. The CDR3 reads CASSSGTSGTDTQYF. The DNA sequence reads TGTGCCAGCAGTTCCGGGACTAGCGGCACAGATACGCAGTATTTT.